Listed below are T cell receptor beta chains from one sample, sequenced in a study of Graves' ophthalmopathy and Graves' hyperthyroidism. Each CDR3 protein gets one entry after TCRdb re-called the multiplex PCR reads with MiXCR. This table has 350,000 to 450,000 distinct CDR3 sequences, under 25% appearing once. Sequencing used peripheral blood. The receptors shown here come from a woman aged 18-30 years with stable Graves' hyperthyroidism. The CDR3 runs from the conserved cysteine through the conserved F or W. D genes are given only for firm matches. The listing skips clone size in some rows; elsewhere it reads once, few, many or a size class.

d_call: TRBD1
v_call: TRBV6-5
j_call: TRBJ2-7
clone_size: many
cdr3_nt: TGTGCCAGCAGTTACACAAGGACAGGGGCGGCCTACGAGCAGTACTTC
cdr3_aa: CASSYTRTGAAYEQYF

d_call: .
v_call: TRBV12-3/TRBV12-4
j_call: TRBJ2-2
clone_size: many
cdr3_nt: TGTGCCAGCCGGCCCTACCAGAACACCGGGGAGCTGTTTTTT
cdr3_aa: CASRPYQNTGELFF

d_call: TRBD1
v_call: TRBV6-5
j_call: TRBJ2-7
clone_size: many
cdr3_nt: TGTGCCAGCTATACCGACAGGGGACGACGTGGGGAGCAGTACTTC
cdr3_aa: CASYTDRGRRGEQYF

d_call: TRBD2
v_call: TRBV5-1
j_call: TRBJ2-7
clone_size: .
cdr3_nt: TGCGCCAGCAGCTTGCAAAGCGGGAGCGACTCCTACGAGCAGTACTTC
cdr3_aa: CASSLQSGSDSYEQYF

d_call: TRBD1
v_call: TRBV2
j_call: TRBJ1-3
clone_size: .
cdr3_nt: TGTGCCAGCGGGGACAGGGTTAGTTCCTTCTCTGGAAACACCATATATTTT
cdr3_aa: CASGDRVSSFSGNTIYF

d_call: TRBD1
v_call: TRBV10-3
j_call: TRBJ2-3
clone_size: many
cdr3_nt: TGTGCCATCACGTCTGGGACAGGGGGTAGTACGCAGTATTTT
cdr3_aa: CAITSGTGGSTQYF

d_call: .
v_call: TRBV28
j_call: TRBJ1-1
clone_size: .
cdr3_nt: TGTGCCAGCAGTCGGGTTTACACTGAAGCTTTCTTT
cdr3_aa: CASSRVYTEAFF

d_call: TRBD1
v_call: TRBV10-3
j_call: TRBJ1-1
clone_size: many
cdr3_nt: TGTGCCATCAGTGATCCGTGGCAGGGGGCGACTGAAGCTTTCTTT
cdr3_aa: CAISDPWQGATEAFF

d_call: TRBD1
v_call: TRBV29-1
j_call: TRBJ1-1
clone_size: .
cdr3_nt: TGCAGCGTTGAAGCCCCTCTTTGGACAGGGCAAGAACCCGAGAACACTGAAGCTTTCTTT
cdr3_aa: CSVEAPLWTGQEPENTEAFF

d_call: TRBD2
v_call: TRBV5-1
j_call: TRBJ2-7
clone_size: many
cdr3_nt: TGCGCCAGCAGCTTGCAGGGGACTAGCGGAGCCTACGAGCAGTACTTC
cdr3_aa: CASSLQGTSGAYEQYF

d_call: TRBD1
v_call: TRBV2
j_call: TRBJ1-5
clone_size: few
cdr3_nt: TGTGCCAGCAGTCCCGAGACAGGGGGTCAGCCCCAGCATTTT
cdr3_aa: CASSPETGGQPQHF

d_call: .
v_call: TRBV7-6
j_call: TRBJ2-2
clone_size: .
cdr3_nt: TGTGCCAGCAGCTTAGCGGGGGCGAGGGCCGGGGAGCTGTTTTTT
cdr3_aa: CASSLAGARAGELFF

d_call: .
v_call: TRBV6-1
j_call: TRBJ2-3
clone_size: many
cdr3_nt: TGTGCCAGCAGTGAAGATCGGGGTTCGGCGGATACGCAGTATTTT
cdr3_aa: CASSEDRGSADTQYF

d_call: .
v_call: TRBV13
j_call: TRBJ2-7
clone_size: many
cdr3_nt: TGTGCCAGCAGCTTAGATGGTAACTACGAGCAGTACTTC
cdr3_aa: CASSLDGNYEQYF

d_call: .
v_call: TRBV6-1
j_call: TRBJ2-7
clone_size: .
cdr3_nt: TGTGCCATCAGTAGGGACACCGGTCGGGTCGAGCAGTACTTC
cdr3_aa: CAISRDTGRVEQYF

d_call: TRBD1
v_call: TRBV6-1
j_call: TRBJ2-7
clone_size: many
cdr3_nt: TGTGCCAGCAGTAATGGACAGGGCTCCTACGAGCAGTACTTC
cdr3_aa: CASSNGQGSYEQYF

d_call: TRBD2
v_call: TRBV20-1
j_call: TRBJ2-7
clone_size: .
cdr3_nt: TGCAGTGCTTCCTTAGCGGGGGGCTACGAGCAGTACTTC
cdr3_aa: CSASLAGGYEQYF

d_call: .
v_call: TRBV15
j_call: TRBJ1-5
clone_size: many
cdr3_nt: TGTGCCACCAGCAGAGTACAGGGAAGGGGCCAGCATTTT
cdr3_aa: CATSRVQGRGQHF

d_call: .
v_call: TRBV7-9
j_call: TRBJ1-2
clone_size: .
cdr3_nt: TGTGCCAGCAGCTTCGGAAACAACTATGGCTACACCTTC
cdr3_aa: CASSFGNNYGYTF

d_call: .
v_call: TRBV11-2
j_call: TRBJ1-5
clone_size: many
cdr3_nt: TGTGCCAGCAGCATTACAGGGCCGAATCAGCCCCAGCATTTT
cdr3_aa: CASSITGPNQPQHF

d_call: TRBD2
v_call: TRBV20-1
j_call: TRBJ2-7
clone_size: many
cdr3_nt: TGCAGTGCCATCCGACTAGCTCAGGACTACGAGCAGTACTTC
cdr3_aa: CSAIRLAQDYEQYF

d_call: .
v_call: TRBV6-4
j_call: TRBJ2-7
clone_size: few
cdr3_nt: TGTGCCAGCAGGGACACATACGAGCAGTACTTC
cdr3_aa: CASRDTYEQYF

d_call: TRBD2
v_call: TRBV20-1
j_call: TRBJ2-2
clone_size: many
cdr3_nt: TGCAGTGCTCGTAGGGGAGGGTCGGACACCGGGGAGCTGTTTTTT
cdr3_aa: CSARRGGSDTGELFF

d_call: .
v_call: TRBV6-1
j_call: TRBJ2-7
clone_size: .
cdr3_nt: TGTGCCAGCGCGATGACAGGAGGATCCGAGCAGGAGTTC
cdr3_aa: CASAMTGGSEQEF

d_call: TRBD2
v_call: TRBV11-2
j_call: TRBJ2-2
clone_size: .
cdr3_nt: TGTGCCAGCAGCCAGGGAGGGTCGACAGTGTACACCGGGGAGCTGTTTTTT
cdr3_aa: CASSQGGSTVYTGELFF

d_call: TRBD2
v_call: TRBV11-2
j_call: TRBJ2-1
clone_size: .
cdr3_nt: TGTGCCAGCAGCTCCCTTAGCGGGAGAACAATGGATGAGCAGTTCTTC
cdr3_aa: CASSSLSGRTMDEQFF

d_call: .
v_call: TRBV12-5
j_call: TRBJ1-1
clone_size: few
cdr3_nt: TGTGCTAGTGGTTTGGGTATTTGGGGGCCCACTGAAGCTTTCTTT
cdr3_aa: CASGLGIWGPTEAFF

d_call: TRBD1
v_call: TRBV19
j_call: TRBJ1-1
clone_size: many
cdr3_nt: TGTGCCACCCGGGGACAGGGAGGCCATGAAGCTTTCTTT
cdr3_aa: CATRGQGGHEAFF

d_call: .
v_call: TRBV20-1
j_call: TRBJ2-7
clone_size: .
cdr3_nt: TGCAGTGTTCCCCTTACGAAGCCGCAGGGTAAGGACGAGCAGTACTTC
cdr3_aa: CSVPLTKPQGKDEQYF

d_call: .
v_call: TRBV11-2
j_call: TRBJ1-1
clone_size: .
cdr3_nt: TGTGCCAGCAGCTTATCGGGTAGCGGCACTGAAGCTTTCTTT
cdr3_aa: CASSLSGSGTEAFF

d_call: .
v_call: TRBV11-1
j_call: TRBJ1-2
clone_size: many
cdr3_nt: TGTGCCAGCAGCTATAAAGGGACAACTCACGAGAGGGTGAACTATGGCTACACCTTC
cdr3_aa: CASSYKGTTHERVNYGYTF

d_call: .
v_call: TRBV15
j_call: TRBJ2-7
clone_size: .
cdr3_nt: TGTGCCACCAGCAGTGGGCAGAGTACCTCCTACGAGCAGTACTTC
cdr3_aa: CATSSGQSTSYEQYF

d_call: .
v_call: TRBV7-9
j_call: TRBJ1-1
clone_size: many
cdr3_nt: TGTGCCAGCAGCTTAGAGGCCAGGGAAGCTTTCTTT
cdr3_aa: CASSLEAREAFF

d_call: .
v_call: TRBV6-2/TRBV6-3
j_call: TRBJ1-5
clone_size: .
cdr3_nt: TGTGCCAGCAGTTTACTCGGATCCAGTCAGCCCCAGCATTTT
cdr3_aa: CASSLLGSSQPQHF

d_call: TRBD1
v_call: TRBV9
j_call: TRBJ1-1
clone_size: many
cdr3_nt: TGTGCCAGCAGCGTAGAAACAGGGGGGAACACTGAAGCTTTCTTT
cdr3_aa: CASSVETGGNTEAFF

d_call: TRBD1
v_call: TRBV30
j_call: TRBJ2-7
clone_size: .
cdr3_nt: TGTGCCTGGAGTGTAGTTCGGAGTTGGGACAGGCTATCCTACGAGCAGTACTTC
cdr3_aa: CAWSVVRSWDRLSYEQYF

d_call: TRBD1
v_call: TRBV19
j_call: TRBJ1-5
clone_size: many
cdr3_nt: TGTGCCAGTAGTGATGGCAGGGGGTTCAATCAGCCCCAGCATTTT
cdr3_aa: CASSDGRGFNQPQHF

d_call: .
v_call: TRBV2
j_call: TRBJ1-1
clone_size: many
cdr3_nt: TGTGCCAGCAGTTTTAACCCGAGAGAAGGGGGGTACACTGAAGCTTTCTTT
cdr3_aa: CASSFNPREGGYTEAFF

d_call: .
v_call: TRBV30
j_call: TRBJ1-5
clone_size: few
cdr3_nt: TGTGCCTGGAGTGTACGCGGGACATTTAATCAGCCCCAGCATTTT
cdr3_aa: CAWSVRGTFNQPQHF